What follows are 3 T cell receptor beta chains derived from one specimen sequenced in a study of T-cell memory formation after mild COVID-19. Each CDR3 protein gets one entry after TCRdb re-called the 5' RACE reads with MiXCR. The sample records hundreds of thousands of distinct CDR3 sequences, around 27% being singletons. Sequencing input: PBMCs or a T cell subset sorted from them (not recorded which). The receptors originated from an adult woman who had mild COVID-19 (a few samples of this study predate the infection). Cell type and time point are not known.

This clonotype was counted between two and nine times. The rearrangement uses TRBV7-3 and TRBJ1-3; 11 bases map to TRBD1. This CDR3 has 18 amino acids. The germline CDR1 and CDR2 sequences are SGHTA and FQGTGA. J gave up 4 bases and V 5 bases, and 13 bases lay outside the gene matches. CDR3 in amino acids: CASSPGPGQGAPGNTIYF. The CDR3 region has the DNA TGTGCCAGCAGCCCGGGCCCCGGACAGGGGGCGCCCGGAAACACCATATATTTT.

J is TRBJ2-1 and V is TRBV5-5; 9 positions agree with TRBD2. Germline CDR1 and CDR2: SGHKS and YYEKEE (reference sequence). The length of the CDR3 is 14 residues. J gave up 7 bases and V 3 bases, and 5 bases lay outside the gene matches. The chain's CDR3 is CASSYPGLANEQFF. The CDR3, as DNA: TGTGCCAGCAGCTACCCGGGACTAGCTAATGAGCAGTTCTTC.

The rearrangement links TRBV21-1 to TRBJ1-1; TRBD1 is the table's D call and was not checked against the DNA. TRBV21-1 is an annotated pseudogene. CDR3 length: 16 residues. CDR3 region: CASSKRDRELYTEAFF. The DNA for the CDR3 is TGTGCCAGCAGCAAACGGGACAGGGAACTCTACACTGAAGCTTTCTTT.